This T cell receptor (beta chain) was retrieved from a study of beta chain features in type 1 diabetes. V gave up 6 bases and J gave up 13 bases, with 21 bases separating them. Germline CDR1 and CDR2: SGHTA and FQGNSA. This CDR3 spans 13 amino acids. As for this clone: Its cognate antigen is unknown.

cDNA synthesis used the whole RNA isolate, giving expressed TCRB sequences. TCRdb keeps only in-frame clones here, not all; method: immunoSEQ multiplex PCR. The profile shows over 700,000 clones, roughly a sixth of them singletons. The authors sorted CD4+ naive, central memory, regulatory and stem cell-like memory cells via CD45RO/CCR7/CD25/CD127/CD95/CD27. Study-level findings and limits: Among patients with Type 1 diabetes, TCRB CDR3s were moderately but significantly shorter in every one of the four CD4+ subsets. Cells expressing TCR highly could be over-represented by cDNA sequencing.

Sequenced sample: naive CD4+ T cells from blood. This chain uses TRBV7-2 with TRBJ2-5, with D perhaps matching TRBD2 (6 bases). This sequence was found in a woman under 30 in good health. DNA of the CDR3: TGTGCCAGCAGGGGGGTTGGGACTTCCCAGGGGTACTTC. Its translation is CASRGVGTSQGYF.